This T cell receptor (beta chain) was sequenced in a study of blood T cell repertoires in COVID-19. Trimming removed 6 bases from V and 1 base from J; junction bases left unmatched: 7. Per germline, CDR1 MNHEY and CDR2 SVGEGT. CDR3 size: 16 residues. Produced via immunoSEQ multiplex PCR; TCRdb's table is partial and in-frame only. The table lists some 110,000 clones, around nine tenths of them singletons. Seattle patients were enrolled while actively infected and followed longitudinally. Specimen: peripheral blood. The chain has TRBV6-2 or TRBV6-3 and TRBJ1-5; 9 bases match TRBD1. This receptor was obtained from a man aged 45-60 years with COVID-19, enrolled during active disease. This chain's CDR3 is CASSPIQGASNQPQHF. The CDR3 coding sequence is TGTGCCAGCAGCCCTATACAGGGGGCGAGCAATCAGCCCCAGCATTTT.